This T cell receptor (beta chain) was sequenced in a study of molecular identifiers for immune sequencing clone quantification. Overall study context: Four of five splits of RNA from approximately 22,000 or 94,000 naive CD8 cells were sequenced in replicates.

CDR1 MNHEY and CDR2 SVGAGI come from the germline V gene. V was cut by 11 bases and J by 6 bases, with 23 bases left in between. The CDR3 spans 14 residues. MiXCR, run by TCRdb on the PCR reads, gives a single entry per CDR3 protein. The repertoire holds hundreds of thousands of distinct CDR3 sequences, roughly 25% seen once, with about 0.84% in the top ten. The clonotype comes from a human donor in good health. Some libraries in this study had Jurkat cell RNA spiked in. The chain combines TRBV6-5 with TRBJ2-7, with D possibly TRBD2 on 6 matching bases. The specimen was naive CD8+ T cells from blood, with Jurkat cell RNA spiked in. Subset specified: FACS-sorted CD8+CD4-CCR7+CD45RA+ naive T cells. The CDR3 DNA reads TGTGCCGGCACTCCTGCGGGACTTTTCACCGAGCAGTACTTC. Translation gives CAGTPAGLFTEQYF.